This T cell receptor (beta chain) was profiled in a study of blood T cell repertoires in COVID-19. In the study overall: The United States, Italy and Spain provided the acute and convalescent COVID-19 samples. In each case, the material was cDNA or gDNA derived from T cells, B-cell-depleted T cells, or PBMCs.

The data were produced by immunoSEQ multiplex PCR, yet TCRdb's version contains in-frame clones alone and is incomplete. The sample shows roughly 100,000 clones, around 73% of them seen only once. Germline CDR1 reads LGHDT; CDR2 reads YNNKEL (reference sequence). The CDR3 consists of 17 residues. Trimming took 1 base from V and 5 from J; bases not matched to a gene: 8. Sample: peripheral blood. The chain is built from TRBV3-1 (or the pseudogene TRBV3-2) and TRBJ2-2; 9 nucleotides agree with TRBD2. This TCR came from a man in his fifties or sixties with active or convalescent COVID-19. The CDR3 loop reads CASSQAGGRAGTGELFF. Here the CDR3 DNA reads TGTGCCAGCAGCCAAGCGGGCGGGAGGGCCGGTACCGGGGAGCTGTTTTTT.